This T cell receptor (beta chain) was found in a study of blood T cell repertoires in COVID-19. V lost 0 bases and J lost 8, with 11 bases in between. Germline CDR1 SGHAT, CDR2 FQNNGV. The CDR3 covers 14 residues. As processed by the authors: Reference gene primer amplification gave nucleated cell count estimates. Using immunoSEQ multiplex PCR, the repertoire was profiled, and TCRdb retains in-frame clones only, with some absent. The V and J calls and clone size come from that table; D and trimming were worked out from the DNA. Among 200,000 to 250,000 clones listed, roughly 84% were seen once. The chain employs TRBV11-2 and TRBJ2-1; D call uncertain. The receptor was isolated from a woman between 40 and 55 years old who had recovered from COVID-19. The sequenced sample consisted of PBMCs or T cells enriched from blood (not recorded which). The chain's CDR3 is CASSLDQFSDEQFF. The CDR3 bases are TGTGCCAGCAGCTTAGATCAATTTAGTGATGAGCAGTTCTTC.